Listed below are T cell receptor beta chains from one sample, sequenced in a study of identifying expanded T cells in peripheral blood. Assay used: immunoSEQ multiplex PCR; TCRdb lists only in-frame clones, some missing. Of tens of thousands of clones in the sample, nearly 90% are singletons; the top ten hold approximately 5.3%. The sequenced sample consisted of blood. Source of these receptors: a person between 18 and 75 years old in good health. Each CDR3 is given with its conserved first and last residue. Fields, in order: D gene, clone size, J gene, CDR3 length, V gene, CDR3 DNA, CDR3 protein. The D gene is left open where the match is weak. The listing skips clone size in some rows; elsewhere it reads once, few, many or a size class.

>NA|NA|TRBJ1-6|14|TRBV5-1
TGCGCCAGCAGCTTGTCAGGGGACAATTCACCCCTCCACTTT
CASSLSGDNSPLHF
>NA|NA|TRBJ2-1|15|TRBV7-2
TGTGCCAGCAGCTTAGCCAGGTACTCCTACAATGAGCAGTTCTTC
CASSLARYSYNEQFF
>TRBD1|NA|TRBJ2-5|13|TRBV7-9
TGTGCCAGCAGCAGACAGGGGAGAGAGACCCAGTACTTC
CASSRQGRETQYF
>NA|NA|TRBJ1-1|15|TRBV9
TGTGCCAGCAGCGTATCCGGGGGGCTGAACACTGAAGCTTTCTTT
CASSVSGGLNTEAFF
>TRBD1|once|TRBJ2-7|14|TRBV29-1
TGCAGCGGGAGGGTAGGACAGGGGGCGTTGGAGCAGTACTTC
CSGRVGQGALEQYF
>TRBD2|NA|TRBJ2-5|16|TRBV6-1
TGTGCCAGCAGTGGCGGGACTAGCGGACTTGGAGAGACCCAGTACTTC
CASSGGTSGLGETQYF
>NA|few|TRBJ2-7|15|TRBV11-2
TGTGCCAGCAGCCCTGGAACAGGCCGAAGGGGCGAGCAGTACTTC
CASSPGTGRRGEQYF
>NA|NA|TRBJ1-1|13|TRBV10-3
TGTGCCATCCAGACCGCTGTGAACACTGAAGCTTTCTTT
CAIQTAVNTEAFF
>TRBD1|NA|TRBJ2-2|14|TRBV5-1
TGCGCCAGCAGCCCAAGGACAGGCCCCGGGGAGCTGTTTTTT
CASSPRTGPGELFF
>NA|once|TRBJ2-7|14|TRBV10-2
TGCGCCAGCACCATTACAGGGGAGGGCTACGAGCAGTACTTC
CASTITGEGYEQYF
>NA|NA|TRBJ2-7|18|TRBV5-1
TGCGCCAGCAGCTTGGGAAACCAACAGGGAATAATTCTCTACGAGCAGTACTTC
CASSLGNQQGIILYEQYF
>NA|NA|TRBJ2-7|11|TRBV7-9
TGTGCCAGCAGCTTAGACGACGAGCAGTACTTC
CASSLDDEQYF
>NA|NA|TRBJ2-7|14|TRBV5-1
TGCGCCAGCAGCTCCCGGGCCGGGTCCTACGAGCAGTACTTC
CASSSRAGSYEQYF
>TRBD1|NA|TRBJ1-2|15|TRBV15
TGTGCCACCAGCAGCCGGGACAGGGAAGCGAATGGCTACACCTTC
CATSSRDREANGYTF
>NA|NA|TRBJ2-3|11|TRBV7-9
TGTGCCAGCAGCTCATCGGATACGCAGTATTTT
CASSSSDTQYF
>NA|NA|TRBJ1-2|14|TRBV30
TGTGCCTGGAGACACACAGAATCTACCTATGGCTACACCTTC
CAWRHTESTYGYTF